This T cell receptor beta chain is from a study of blood T cell repertoires in COVID-19. On the study more broadly: Both acute and convalescent COVID-19 samples were obtained from the United States, Italy and Spain. T cells, B-cell-depleted T cells, or PBMCs supplied cDNA or gDNA.

CDR3 length: 14 amino acids. V lost 5 bases and J 1 base, leaving 12 bases between the germline ends. Looked up from germline, CDR1 is MDHEN and CDR2 is SYDVKM. Per the original methods: Estimation of nucleated cell counts relied on the amplification of reference gene primers. The protocol was immunoSEQ multiplex PCR, while the TCRdb copy is restricted to in-frame clones and leaves out a portion. V and J calls and clone size follow that table, whereas D and trimming were derived from the DNA. The sample yields 150,000 to 200,000 clones, approximately 85% seen once. The sequence was obtained from a human donor with active or convalescent COVID-19. The donor label of this sample is uncertain. The J gene is TRBJ2-7, the V gene TRBV28; tentative D call: TRBD2 (6 bases). Specimen: peripheral blood. DNA for the CDR3: TGTGCCAGCAGTGAGCCGGGACTTTCCTACGAGCAGTACTTC. Its translation is CASSEPGLSYEQYF. Full variable domain (missing parts from reference TRBV28 and TRBJ2-7): DVKVTQSSRYLVKRTGEKVFLECVQDMDHENMFWYRQDPGLGLRLIYFSYDVKMKEKGDIPEGYSVSREKKERFSLILESASTNQTSMYLCASSEPGLSYEQYFGPGTRLTVT.